This note documents a single T cell receptor (beta chain) sequence. What it binds is not known. This sample is drawn from a study of T cell responses to AZD1222 COVID-19 vaccine. General study results and limits: Among AZD1222 vaccinees, only five to seven were seropositive at baseline. Two AZD1222 doses significantly raised spike-specific TCR breadth and depth over controls. Of spike-specific TCRs, nearly half reportedly target regions left unmutated in variants.

The CDR3 has 16 residues. J gave up 2 bases and V 4 bases, and 10 bases lay outside the gene matches. Germline V gene sequence: CDR1 SGHKS, CDR2 YYEKEE (reference sequence). The assay was immunoSEQ multiplex PCR, and TCRdb's table has in-frame clones only and misses some. The data show 180,000 or so clones, with about 93% seen just once and about 0.64% held by the top ten. The clonotype was recovered from an adult in good health. The chain couples TRBV5-5 to TRBJ2-3; 7 bases fit TRBD1. The sequencing here drew on peripheral blood, taken on day 0 of AZD1222 vaccination. Here the CDR3 DNA reads TGTGCCAGCAGCCTACAGGGGTTCTCCACCACAGATACGCAGTATTTT. This encodes CASSLQGFSTTDTQYF. Variable domain in full (rest from reference TRBV5-5 and TRBJ2-3): DAGVTQSPTHLIKTRGQQVTLRCSPISGHKSVSWYQQVLGQGPQFIFQYYEKEERGRGNFPDRFSARQFPNYSSELNVNALLLGDSALYLCASSLQGFSTTDTQYFGPGTRLTVL.